This T cell receptor beta chain was recorded in a study of blood T cell repertoires in COVID-19. About the research overall: PBMCs, B-cell-depleted T cells, or T cells were the source of the cDNA or gDNA that made up the material.

Germline assignment: CDR1 LNHNV and CDR2 YYDKDF (reference sequence). CDR3 length equals 13 residues. Trimming pared 5 bases from V and 7 bases from J, leaving 14 bases between. As originally analysed: Reference gene primer amplification gave estimated nucleated cell counts. TCRdb's copy holds only in-frame clones and misses some; the assay was immunoSEQ multiplex PCR. V and J calls and clone size are given by that table; D and trimming were obtained from the DNA. The sample has around 400,000 clones, about 89% seen once; the top ten hold about 0.78%. The J gene is TRBJ1-2, the V gene TRBV15, with D perhaps TRBD1 (5 bases). This clonotype originated in a woman in her thirties or forties who had been exposed to COVID-19. Sample: PBMCs or T cells enriched from blood (not recorded which). CDR3 loop: CATSLAGVGGYTF. The CDR3 nucleotides are TGTGCCACCAGCCTTGCGGGGGTGGGTGGCTACACCTTC.